The clone carrying this TCR beta chain was seen at least ten times. What it binds is unknown. This specimen comes from a study of T cells in Graves' hyperthyroidism and ophthalmopathy. Study conclusions and caveats: Most thyroid clonotypes expanded above 0.001 appeared in blood too.

Diagnostic decisions used clinical symptoms, serum thyroxine and TRAb, thyroid ultrasound and orbital computed tomography. Amplification targeted TCR beta CDR3 regions from RNA transcripts. Initially, a first-round RT-PCR of the TCR CDR3 employed the HTBI primer set. TCRdb passed the multiplex PCR reads through MiXCR, listing each CDR3 protein once. In the table there are under 300,000 distinct CDR3 sequences, under 30% of which are singletons. With 6 bases removed from V and 1 base from J, the gap between germline ends came to 12 bases. Germline lookup yields CDR1 DFQATT and CDR2 SNEGSKA (reference sequence). The CDR3 runs to 14 residues.

The chain joins TRBV20-1 to TRBJ2-2, with a tentative D call TRBD2 (5 bases). The sample taken for sequencing was blood. This receptor was identified in a man aged 40-55 years with Graves' hyperthyroidism that later progressed to Graves' ophthalmopathy. The CDR3 here is CSAGARLNTGELFF. As DNA, the CDR3 is TGCAGTGCGGGAGCAAGGCTGAACACCGGGGAGCTGTTTTTT.